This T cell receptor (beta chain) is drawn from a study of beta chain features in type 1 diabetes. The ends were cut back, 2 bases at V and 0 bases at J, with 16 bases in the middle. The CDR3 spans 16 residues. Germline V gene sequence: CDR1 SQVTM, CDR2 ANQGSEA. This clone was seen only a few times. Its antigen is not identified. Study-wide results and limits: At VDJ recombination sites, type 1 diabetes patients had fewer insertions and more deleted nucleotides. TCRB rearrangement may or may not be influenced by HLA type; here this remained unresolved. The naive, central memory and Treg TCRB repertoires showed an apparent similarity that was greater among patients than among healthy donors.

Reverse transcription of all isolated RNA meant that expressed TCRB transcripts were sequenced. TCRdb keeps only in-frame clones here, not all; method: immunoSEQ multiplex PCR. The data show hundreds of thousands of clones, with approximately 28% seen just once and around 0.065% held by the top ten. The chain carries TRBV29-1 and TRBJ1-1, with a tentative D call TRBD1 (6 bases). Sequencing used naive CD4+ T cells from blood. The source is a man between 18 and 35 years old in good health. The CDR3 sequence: CSVESLPGAMNTEAFF. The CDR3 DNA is TGCAGCGTTGAATCTCTTCCGGGGGCTATGAACACTGAAGCTTTCTTT.